The present TCR beta chain was sequenced within a study of blood T cell repertoires in COVID-19. Study-level background: The origin of the acute and convalescent COVID-19 samples was the United States, Italy and Spain. PBMCs, B-cell-depleted T cells, or T cells provided the cDNA or gDNA that made up the material.

Original handling: Researchers report that nucleated cell counts were estimated from reference gene primer amplification. Produced via immunoSEQ multiplex PCR; TCRdb's table is partial and in-frame only. That table is the source of V, J and clone size, and D and trimming were worked out from the DNA. The sample holds about 350,000 clones, approximately 90% seen once. From germline, CDR1 is SGDLS and CDR2 YYNGEE. The CDR3 is 17 amino acids. With 4 bases removed from V and 0 bases from J, the gap between germline ends came to 14 bases. Sequencing was carried out using peripheral blood. The clonotype originates from a woman under 30 who had recovered from COVID-19. The chain couples TRBV9 to TRBJ2-6, with a possible D match to TRBD2 (5 bases). The CDR3 sequence: CASSLKTRDSGANVLTF. In DNA, the CDR3 is TGTGCCAGCAGCCTTAAGACACGGGACTCTGGGGCCAACGTCCTGACTTTC.